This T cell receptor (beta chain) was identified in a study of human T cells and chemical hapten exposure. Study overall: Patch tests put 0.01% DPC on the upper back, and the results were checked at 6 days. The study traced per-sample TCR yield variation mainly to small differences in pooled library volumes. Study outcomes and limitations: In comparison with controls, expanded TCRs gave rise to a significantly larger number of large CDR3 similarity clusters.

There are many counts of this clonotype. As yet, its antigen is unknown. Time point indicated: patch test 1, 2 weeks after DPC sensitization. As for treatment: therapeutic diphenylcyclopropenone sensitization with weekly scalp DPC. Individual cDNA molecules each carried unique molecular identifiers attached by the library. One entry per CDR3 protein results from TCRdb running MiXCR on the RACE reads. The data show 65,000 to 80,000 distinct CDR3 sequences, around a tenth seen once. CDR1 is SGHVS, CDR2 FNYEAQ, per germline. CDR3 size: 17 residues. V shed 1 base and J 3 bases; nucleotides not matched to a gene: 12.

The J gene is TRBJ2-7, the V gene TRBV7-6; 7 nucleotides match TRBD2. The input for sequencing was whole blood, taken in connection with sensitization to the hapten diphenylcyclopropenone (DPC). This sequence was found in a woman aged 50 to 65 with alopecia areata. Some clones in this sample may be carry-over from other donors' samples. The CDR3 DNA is TGTGCCAGCAGCTTAGAGGCCAGCGGGACGATTTTCTACGAGCAGTACTTC. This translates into CASSLEASGTIFYEQYF.